The source of this T cell receptor beta chain is a study of a mutant IDH1 vaccine in newly diagnosed glioma. Study information: Patients in the study were vaccinated eight times, receiving shots in weeks 1, 3, 5, 7, 11, 15, 19 and 23. Once 4-6 weeks had passed after radiotherapy alone, vaccination started, or it started with temozolomide cycles. Patients previously underwent radiotherapy, temozolomide, or both, and most underwent both.

Time point specified: week 11, during vaccination. A 20-mer mutant IDH1 peptide at 300 ug was injected subcutaneously with topical imiquimod. The donors had new WHO grade 3 or 4 astrocytomas; these were IDH1-mutant and ATRX-lost. Assay used: immunoSEQ multiplex PCR; TCRdb lists only in-frame clones, some missing. The table lists 50,000 to 60,000 clones, around nine tenths of them singletons. This CDR3 is 13 amino acids long. Looked up from germline, CDR1 is PRHDT and CDR2 is FYEKMQ (reference sequence). V gave up 5 bases and J gave up 5 bases, with 12 bases separating them. In regard to this clone: The antigen remains undetermined.

The starting material was PBMCs, obtained from a glioma patient whose treatment included an IDH1 peptide vaccine. The origin of this receptor is a man over 45 with glioma. The rearrangement uses TRBV13 and TRBJ2-5, with a tentative D call TRBD2 (6 bases). The CDR3 here is CASSRRRGETQYF. Here the CDR3 DNA reads TGTGCCAGCAGCCGAAGACGGGGGGAGACCCAGTACTTC.